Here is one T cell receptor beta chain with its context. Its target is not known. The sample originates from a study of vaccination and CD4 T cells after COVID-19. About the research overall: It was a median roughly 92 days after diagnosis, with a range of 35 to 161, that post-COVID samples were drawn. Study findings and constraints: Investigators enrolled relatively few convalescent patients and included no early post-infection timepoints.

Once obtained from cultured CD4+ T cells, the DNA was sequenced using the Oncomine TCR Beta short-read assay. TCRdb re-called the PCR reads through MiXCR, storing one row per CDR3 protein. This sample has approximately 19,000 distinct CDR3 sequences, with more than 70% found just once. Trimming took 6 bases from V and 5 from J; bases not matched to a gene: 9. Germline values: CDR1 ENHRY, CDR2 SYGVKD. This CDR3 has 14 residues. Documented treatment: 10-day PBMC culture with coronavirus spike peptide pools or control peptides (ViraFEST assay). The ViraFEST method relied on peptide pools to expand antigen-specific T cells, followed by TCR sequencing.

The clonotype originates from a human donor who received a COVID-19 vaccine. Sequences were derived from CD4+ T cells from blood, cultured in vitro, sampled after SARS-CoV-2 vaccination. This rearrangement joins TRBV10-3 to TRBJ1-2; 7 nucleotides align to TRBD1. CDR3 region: CAIRGDRVGYGYTF. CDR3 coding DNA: TGTGCCATCAGGGGGGACAGAGTAGGATATGGCTACACCTTC.